The rows below give T cell receptor beta chains drawn from one sample of a study of PD-1 blockade in classical Hodgkin lymphoma. The protocol was immunoSEQ multiplex PCR, while the TCRdb copy is restricted to in-frame clones and leaves out a portion. This sample yields 90,000 to 110,000 clones, of which 89% are seen a single time; roughly 19% belongs to the top ten. Material: peripheral blood mononuclear cells (PBMCs), obtained before the fourth cycle of nivolumab. These receptors came from a human donor with classical Hodgkin lymphoma. Each CDR3 is given with its conserved first and last residue. The D gene is left open where the match is weak. Only some rows state a clone size, as once, few, many or a class for expanded clones.

D,J,size,V,CDR3,DNA
.,TRBJ2-1,.,TRBV6-1,CASRSGLAIYNEQFF,TGTGCCAGCAGATCGGGACTGGCGATTTACAATGAGCAGTTCTTC
.,TRBJ1-2,.,TRBV15,CATSRNRDGYTF,TGTGCCACCAGCAGGAACAGGGACGGCTACACCTTC
TRBD2,TRBJ2-3,.,TRBV6-5,CASRTSGSSTDTQYF,TGTGCCAGCCGTACTAGCGGTTCTAGCACAGATACGCAGTATTTT
.,TRBJ2-3,.,TRBV5-6,CASSSRVLERTDTQYF,TGTGCCAGCAGCTCAAGGGTCCTAGAAAGAACAGATACGCAGTATTTT
.,TRBJ1-2,.,TRBV2,CARRFGTIRDYGYTF,TGTGCCCGTCGATTTGGGACAATCAGAGACTATGGCTACACCTTC
.,TRBJ1-1,once,TRBV6-6,CASSYSAGIGTEAFF,TGTGCCAGCAGTTACTCGGCGGGGATCGGGACTGAAGCTTTCTTT
.,TRBJ1-4,.,TRBV15,CATSRVHSEKLFF,TGTGCCACCAGCAGAGTTCACTCTGAAAAACTGTTTTTT
.,TRBJ2-2,.,TRBV27,CASSLSNTGELFF,TGTGCCAGCAGTCTATCGAACACCGGGGAGCTGTTTTTT
.,TRBJ1-5,.,TRBV18,CASSRTENSNQPQHF,TGTGCCAGCTCACGGACAGAGAATAGCAATCAGCCCCAGCATTTT
.,TRBJ2-2,.,TRBV5-1,CASSLDGARVGELFF,TGCGCCAGCAGCTTGGATGGGGCCCGGGTCGGGGAGCTGTTTTTT
.,TRBJ2-6,.,TRBV10-2,CASSESVGVGANVLTF,TGCGCCAGCAGTGAGTCGGTGGGGGTCGGGGCCAACGTCCTGACTTTC
.,TRBJ1-5,.,TRBV18,CASTSRGQPQHF,TGTGCCAGCACCTCGAGGGGGCAGCCCCAGCATTTT
.,TRBJ1-1,.,TRBV2,CASHTGQILMNTEAFF,TGTGCCAGCCACACCGGACAGATACTCATGAACACTGAAGCTTTCTTT
.,TRBJ1-1,.,TRBV29-1,CSVGVRENTEAFF,TGCAGCGTTGGGGTCAGAGAGAACACTGAAGCTTTCTTT
TRBD1,TRBJ1-5,.,TRBV19,CASSIRTGSQHF,TGTGCCAGTAGTATAAGGACAGGGAGTCAGCATTTT
TRBD2,TRBJ2-1,.,TRBV7-2,CASSFRLAGSNEQFF,TGTGCCAGCAGCTTTCGGCTAGCGGGATCCAATGAGCAGTTCTTC
TRBD1,TRBJ1-5,.,TRBV19,CASSRTGGTNQPQHF,TGTGCCAGTAGTCGGACAGGCGGTACTAATCAGCCCCAGCATTTT
.,TRBJ2-3,.,TRBV5-1,CASSLVGGSTDTQYF,TGCGCCAGCAGCTTGGTCGGAGGTAGCACAGATACGCAGTATTTT
.,TRBJ1-1,.,TRBV28,CASWGLNTEAFF,TGTGCCAGCTGGGGATTGAACACTGAAGCTTTCTTT
TRBD1,TRBJ1-2,.,TRBV6-5,CASSRQGADYGYTF,TGTGCCAGCAGCCGACAGGGGGCTGACTATGGCTACACCTTC
.,TRBJ2-3,.,TRBV7-8,CASSLYRGPTDTQYF,TGTGCCAGCAGCTTATATAGGGGCCCCACAGATACGCAGTATTTT
.,TRBJ2-7,once,TRBV5-1,CASSPDTVRNSYEQYF,TGCGCCAGCAGCCCGGACACAGTTCGTAACTCCTACGAGCAGTACTTC
.,TRBJ1-3,.,TRBV7-2,CASSLGRSGNTIYF,TGTGCCAGCAGCTTAGGGCGATCTGGAAACACCATATATTTT
.,TRBJ2-7,.,TRBV29-1,CSGRRRSYEQYF,TGCAGCGGCCGCCGGCGGTCCTACGAGCAGTACTTC
.,TRBJ1-1,.,TRBV10-3,CAIKVRGDTEAFF,TGTGCCATCAAGGTGAGGGGAGACACTGAAGCTTTCTTT
.,TRBJ2-3,.,TRBV1,CTSSPVRTSGRHTDTQYF,TGCACCAGCAGCCCGGTGAGGACTAGCGGGAGACATACAGATACGCAGTATTTT
.,TRBJ1-3,.,TRBV6-6,CASSYSMVRPGNTIYF,TGTGCCAGCAGTTACTCGATGGTCCGACCTGGAAACACCATATATTTT
TRBD2,TRBJ2-7,.,TRBV7-9,CASSRGLAGAFHEQYF,TGTGCCAGCAGCAGGGGACTAGCGGGAGCCTTCCACGAGCAGTACTTC
.,TRBJ1-3,once,TRBV19,CASSISTGTAGNTIYF,TGTGCCAGTAGTATATCTACCGGGACCGCTGGAAACACCATATATTTT
TRBD1,TRBJ1-1,.,TRBV11-2,CASSTHRGPNTEAFF,TGTGCCAGCAGCACCCACAGGGGGCCGAACACTGAAGCTTTCTTT
TRBD1,TRBJ1-3,.,TRBV7-9,CASSSTGGGNTIYF,TGTGCCAGCAGCTCGACAGGGGGCGGAAACACCATATATTTT
.,TRBJ1-2,.,TRBV19,CASSERTAENYGYTF,TGTGCCAGTAGTGAACGGACAGCAGAAAACTATGGCTACACCTTC
.,TRBJ1-4,.,TRBV5-1,CASSLDRSLYEKLFF,TGCGCCAGCAGTCTCGACAGAAGTCTATATGAAAAACTGTTTTTT
TRBD2,TRBJ2-4,.,TRBV7-9,CASSFIAGPTDIQYF,TGTGCCAGCAGCTTCATAGCGGGGCCGACCGACATTCAGTACTTC
.,TRBJ1-5,.,TRBV28,CASKKGGAISRPQHF,TGTGCCAGCAAAAAAGGAGGGGCGATCAGCAGGCCCCAGCATTTT
.,TRBJ2-7,.,TRBV5-4,CASSPAGQYQVEQYF,TGTGCCAGCAGCCCGGCGGGGCAGTACCAGGTTGAGCAGTACTTC
TRBD2,TRBJ2-3,once,TRBV10-2,CASSEPRRGLAGVSDTQYF,TGCGCCAGCAGTGAGCCTCGGAGGGGTTTAGCGGGAGTGTCAGATACGCAGTATTTT
.,TRBJ2-3,.,TRBV6-5,CASGGTDTQYF,TGTGCCAGCGGGGGCACAGATACGCAGTATTTT
.,TRBJ2-2,.,TRBV19,CASSPRTEYTGELFF,TGTGCCAGTAGTCCCCGGACAGAATACACCGGGGAGCTGTTTTTT
TRBD1,TRBJ2-7,.,TRBV5-1,CASKSGQGAKEQYF,TGCGCCAGCAAGTCAGGACAGGGGGCGAAAGAGCAGTACTTC
TRBD2,TRBJ2-1,.,TRBV7-2,CASSLAGTSGRYEQFF,TGTGCCAGCAGCCTCGCCGGGACTAGCGGGAGGTACGAGCAGTTCTTC
.,TRBJ1-5,.,TRBV7-9,CASSFGQNNQPQHF,TGTGCCAGCAGCTTCGGACAGAACAATCAGCCCCAGCATTTT
TRBD2,TRBJ2-7,.,TRBV6-6,CASSYSASGRGNEQYF,TGTGCCAGCAGTTACTCTGCTAGCGGGAGGGGGAACGAGCAGTACTTC
.,TRBJ1-1,.,TRBV27,CASSLSGGGKAFF,TGTGCCAGCAGTTTATCTGGGGGGGGCAAAGCTTTCTTT
.,TRBJ2-2,.,TRBV18,CASSPPERNTGELFF,TGTGCCAGCTCACCACCGGAGCGGAACACCGGGGAGCTGTTTTTT
TRBD1,TRBJ1-2,.,TRBV5-6,CASSPDRVSRGYTF,TGTGCCAGCAGCCCGGACAGGGTTTCTCGGGGCTACACCTTC
.,TRBJ2-1,.,TRBV5-1,CASSLDGTRSSYNEQFF,TGCGCCAGCAGCTTGGATGGGACGAGGAGCTCCTACAATGAGCAGTTCTTC
.,TRBJ1-1,.,TRBV7-2,CASSLNGGRENTEAFF,TGTGCCAGCAGCTTGAATGGAGGGAGAGAGAACACTGAAGCTTTCTTT
.,TRBJ1-1,.,TRBV15,CATSRDRANTEAFF,TGTGCCACCAGCAGAGACAGAGCGAACACTGAAGCTTTCTTT